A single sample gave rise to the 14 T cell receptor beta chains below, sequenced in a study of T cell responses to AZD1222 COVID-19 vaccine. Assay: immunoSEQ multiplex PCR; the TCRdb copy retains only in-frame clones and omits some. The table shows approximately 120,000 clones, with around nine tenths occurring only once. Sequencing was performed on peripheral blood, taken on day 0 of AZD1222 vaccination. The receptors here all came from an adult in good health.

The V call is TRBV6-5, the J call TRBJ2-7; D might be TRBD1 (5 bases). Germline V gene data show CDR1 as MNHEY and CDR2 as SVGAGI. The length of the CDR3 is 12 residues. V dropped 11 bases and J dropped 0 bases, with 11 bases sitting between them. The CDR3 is CAAQGSSYEQYF. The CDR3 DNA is TGTGCCGCCCAGGGAAGCTCCTACGAGCAGTACTTC.

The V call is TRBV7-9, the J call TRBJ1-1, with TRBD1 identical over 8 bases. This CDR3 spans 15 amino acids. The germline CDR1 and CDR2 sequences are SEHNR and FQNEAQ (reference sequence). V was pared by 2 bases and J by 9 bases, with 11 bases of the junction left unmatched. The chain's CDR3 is CASSLRGQGLVQAFF. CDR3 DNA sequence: TGTGCCAGCAGCTTACGAGGACAGGGACTGGTTCAAGCTTTCTTT.

The CDR3 loop is CAWSSGRLAFF. The CDR3 DNA reads as TGTGCCTGGAGTTCAGGGAGGTTGGCTTTCTTT. The V call is TRBV30, the J call TRBJ1-1, with TRBD1 as a possible D gene (5 bases). Germline V gene lookup returns CDR1 GTSNPN and CDR2 SVGIG (reference sequence). The CDR3 is 11 residues long. V was clipped by 2 bases and J by 11 bases, with 12 bases between them.

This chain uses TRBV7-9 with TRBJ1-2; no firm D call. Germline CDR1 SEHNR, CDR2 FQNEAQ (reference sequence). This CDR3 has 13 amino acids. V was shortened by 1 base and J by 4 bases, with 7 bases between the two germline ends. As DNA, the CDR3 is TGTGCCAGCAGCTTAGAGACGGGCTATGGCTACACCTTC. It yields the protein CASSLETGYGYTF.

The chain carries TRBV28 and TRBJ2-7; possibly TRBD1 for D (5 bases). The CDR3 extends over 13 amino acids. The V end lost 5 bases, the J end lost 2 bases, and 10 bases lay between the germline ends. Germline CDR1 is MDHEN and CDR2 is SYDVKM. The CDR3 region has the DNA TGTGCCAGCAGTGGAACAGGTACCTACGAGCAGTACTTC. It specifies CASSGTGTYEQYF.

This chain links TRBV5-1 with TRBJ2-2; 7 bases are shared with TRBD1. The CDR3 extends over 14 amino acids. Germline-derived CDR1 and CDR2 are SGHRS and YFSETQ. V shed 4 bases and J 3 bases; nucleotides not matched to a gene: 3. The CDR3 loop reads CASSPGQDTGELFF. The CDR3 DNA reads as TGCGCCAGCAGCCCCGGACAGGACACCGGGGAGCTGTTTTTT. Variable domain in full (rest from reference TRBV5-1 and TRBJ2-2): KAGVTQTPRYLIKTRGQQVTLSCSPISGHRSVSWYQQTPGQGLQFLFEYFSETQRNKGNFPGRFSGRQFSNSRSEMNVSTLELGDSALYLCASSPGQDTGELFFGEGSRLTVL.

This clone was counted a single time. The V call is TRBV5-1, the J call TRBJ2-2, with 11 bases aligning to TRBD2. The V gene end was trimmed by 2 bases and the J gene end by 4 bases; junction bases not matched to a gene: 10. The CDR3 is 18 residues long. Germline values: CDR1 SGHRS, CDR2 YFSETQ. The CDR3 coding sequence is TGCGCCAGCAGCTTTAGCGGGAGGGCCGGGGCGAGCACCGGGGAGCTGTTTTTT. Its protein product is CASSFSGRAGASTGELFF.

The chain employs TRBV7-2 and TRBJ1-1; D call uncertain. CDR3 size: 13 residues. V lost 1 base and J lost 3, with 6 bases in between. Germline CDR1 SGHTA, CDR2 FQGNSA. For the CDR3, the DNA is TGTGCCAGCAGCTTAGGGGGTGACACTGAAGCTTTCTTT. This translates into CASSLGGDTEAFF.

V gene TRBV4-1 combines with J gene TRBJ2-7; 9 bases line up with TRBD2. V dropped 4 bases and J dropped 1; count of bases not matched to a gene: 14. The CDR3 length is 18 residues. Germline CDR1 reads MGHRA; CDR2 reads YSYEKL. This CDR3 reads CASSPEGAAGGGSYEQYF. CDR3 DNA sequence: TGCGCCAGCAGCCCTGAAGGCGCCGCGGGAGGGGGGTCCTACGAGCAGTACTTC.

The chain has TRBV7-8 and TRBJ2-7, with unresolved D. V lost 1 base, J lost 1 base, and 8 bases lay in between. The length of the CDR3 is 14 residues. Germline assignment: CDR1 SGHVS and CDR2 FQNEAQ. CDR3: CASSLGDLSYEQYF. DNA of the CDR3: TGTGCCAGCAGCTTAGGCGACCTTTCCTACGAGCAGTACTTC.

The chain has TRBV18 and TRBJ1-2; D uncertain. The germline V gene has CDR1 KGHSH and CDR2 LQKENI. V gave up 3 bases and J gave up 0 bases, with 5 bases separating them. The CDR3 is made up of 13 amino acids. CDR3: CASSPAANYGYTF. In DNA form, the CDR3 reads TGTGCCAGCTCACCCGCGGCTAACTATGGCTACACCTTC.

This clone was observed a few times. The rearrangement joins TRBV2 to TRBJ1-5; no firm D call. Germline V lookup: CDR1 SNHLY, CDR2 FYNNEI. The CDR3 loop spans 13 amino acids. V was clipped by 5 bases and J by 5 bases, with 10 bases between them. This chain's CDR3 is CASSPGVYQPQHF. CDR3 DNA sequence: TGTGCCAGCAGTCCTGGGGTATATCAGCCCCAGCATTTT.

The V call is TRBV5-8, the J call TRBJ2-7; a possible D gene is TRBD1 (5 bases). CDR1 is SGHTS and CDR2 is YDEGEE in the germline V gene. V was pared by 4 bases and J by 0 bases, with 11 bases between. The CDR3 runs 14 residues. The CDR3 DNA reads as TGTGCCAGCAGCCCCCGGACAATCTCCTACGAGCAGTACTTC. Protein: CASSPRTISYEQYF.

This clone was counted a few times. The CDR3: CASSDQGGYGYTF. CDR3 nucleotide sequence: TGTGCCAGCTCTGACCAGGGAGGTTATGGCTACACCTTC. This rearrangement joins TRBV6-5 to TRBJ1-2; possibly TRBD1 for D (5 bases). The length of the CDR3 is 13 residues. Germline V CDR1 and CDR2: MNHEY, SVGAGI. Trimming pared 8 bases from V and 5 bases from J, leaving 15 bases between.